The 18 T cell receptor beta chains given below trace back to one sample, sequenced in a study of response to subunit inactivated influenza vaccine. TCRdb passed the RT-PCR reads through MiXCR, listing each CDR3 protein once. Here the sample spans about half a million distinct CDR3 sequences, 6% to 9% being singletons. The material was PBMCs from blood, obtained about 23 months after vaccination. These receptor sequences come from a man aged 50 to 69 who received an inactivated influenza vaccine.

This clonotype was counted only a few times. This chain connects TRBV3-1 to TRBJ2-7; D not certain. CDR3 size: 14 residues. V was trimmed by 2 bases and J by 4 bases, leaving 12 bases between them. From germline, CDR1 is LGHDT and CDR2 YNNKEL (reference sequence). The CDR3 nucleotides are TGTGCCAGCAGCCAACCCTCCGGGCCATACGAGCAGTACTTC. Protein sequence: CASSQPSGPYEQYF.

The chain carries TRBV5-8 and TRBJ2-4; D not certain. This CDR3 is built from 17 residues. V lost 0 bases and J lost 0, with 13 bases in between. Looked up from germline, CDR1 is SGHTS and CDR2 is YDEGEE. The CDR3 DNA reads TGTGCCAGCAGCTTGGATGTGGCGGCACTAGCCAAAAACATTCAGTACTTC. This codes for CASSLDVAALAKNIQYF.

This clonotype was observed a few times. J is TRBJ2-1 and V is TRBV10-3, with 9 bases aligning to TRBD2. Looked up from germline, CDR1 is ENHRY and CDR2 is SYGVKD. Unmatched junction bases numbered 8, after V lost 3 bases and J lost 8 bases. The CDR3 length is 15 residues. CDR3 nucleotides: TGTGCCATCAGTGAAGGCAGCGGGGGGCCTGATGAGCAGTTCTTC. Amino acids: CAISEGSGGPDEQFF.

This clonotype was seen ten or more times. The gene calls are TRBV7-9 and TRBJ2-2; D unclear. This CDR3 is 14 amino acids long. Per the germline V gene, CDR1 is SEHNR and CDR2 is FQNEAQ (reference sequence). V lost 4 bases, J lost 3 bases, and 9 bases lay in between. The CDR3 is CASSSLRHTGELFF. CDR3 nucleotide sequence: TGTGCCAGCAGCTCATTAAGACACACCGGGGAGCTGTTTTTT. Looking up the rest from reference TRBV7-9 and TRBJ2-2 gives the full variable domain: DTGVSQNPRHKITKRGQNVTFRCDPISEHNRLYWYRQTLGQGPEFLTYFQNEAQLEKSRLLSDRFSAERPKGSFSTLEIQRTEQGDSAMYLCASSSLRHTGELFFGEGSRLTVL.

J is TRBJ2-1 and V is TRBV24-1; D perhaps matches TRBD1 (5 bases). Trimming took off 2 bases at V and 1 base at J, with 11 bases between the two ends. CDR3 size: 16 residues. Germline V lookup: CDR1 KGHDR, CDR2 SFDVKD. In nucleotides, the CDR3 is TGTGCCACCAGTGATTCGGCAGGGAAGTCCTACAATGAGCAGTTCTTC. Protein sequence: CATSDSAGKSYNEQFF.

The sample holds many counts of this clonotype. The genes are TRBV18 and TRBJ2-3; D may be TRBD1 or TRBD2 (5 bases each). CDR1 is KGHSH and CDR2 is LQKENI in the germline V gene. This CDR3 region has 15 residues. V lost 3 bases and J 3 bases, leaving 13 bases between the germline ends. In nucleotides, the CDR3 is TGTGCCAGCTCACCTGGGGGTGTCGGTACAGATACGCAGTATTTT. This translates into CASSPGGVGTDTQYF.

The chain carries TRBV19 and TRBJ1-1; TRBD1 matches at 10 bases. With V trimmed by 5 bases and J by 6 bases, 12 bases remained unmatched. Germline lookup yields CDR1 LNHDA and CDR2 SQIVND (reference sequence). The CDR3 is made up of 16 amino acids. CDR3 protein: CASSAKRQTGGPEAFF. CDR3 sequence (DNA): TGTGCCAGTAGTGCTAAACGACAGACAGGGGGCCCTGAAGCTTTCTTT.

This clonotype was observed many times. In nucleotides, the CDR3 is TGTGCCAGCAGCACGAGGTTACAGGGGGCGCGAGACATTCAGTACTTC. The encoded protein is CASSTRLQGARDIQYF. The chain carries TRBV6-1 and TRBJ2-4; 9 positions agree with TRBD1. Germline assignment: CDR1 MNHNS and CDR2 SASEGT. The CDR3 sequence is 16 residues long. The V segment lost 6 bases and the J segment 8 bases; nucleotides outside the gene matches: 14.

This clonotype was counted between two and nine times. V and J are TRBV29-1 and TRBJ1-5; D is perhaps TRBD1 (5 bases). CDR1 is SQVTM, CDR2 ANQGSEA, per germline. The CDR3 loop spans 14 amino acids. V was clipped by 5 bases and J by 5 bases, with 16 bases between them. The CDR3 DNA is TGCAGCGTTACCGGGACTAACGGCGATCAGCCCCAGCATTTT. Encoded protein: CSVTGTNGDQPQHF.

CDR3 sequence reads: CSASILGFASTDTQYF. In DNA, the CDR3 is TGCAGTGCTAGCATTCTAGGGTTTGCTAGCACAGATACGCAGTATTTT. V usage is TRBV20-1 and J usage is TRBJ2-3, with D uncertain. V was trimmed by 3 bases and J by 0 bases, leaving 16 bases between them. The CDR3 is 16 amino acids. Per germline, CDR1 DFQATT and CDR2 SNEGSKA (reference sequence).

This chain connects TRBV4-3 to TRBJ1-3, with D tentatively TRBD1 (6 bases). The CDR3 contains 16 residues. Trimming cost V 2 bases and J 0 bases, with 11 bases left between them. Germline V CDR1 and CDR2: LGHNA, YSLEER. CDR3 residues: CASSQSGANSGNTIYF. CDR3 DNA sequence: TGCGCCAGCAGCCAATCAGGGGCCAACTCTGGAAACACCATATATTTT.

This clonotype has more than one count but fewer than ten. The chain uses TRBV10-3 and TRBJ2-5; 10 bases agree with TRBD1. The CDR3 totals 14 residues. Per the germline V gene, CDR1 is ENHRY and CDR2 is SYGVKD. The V segment lost 6 bases and the J segment 5 bases; nucleotides outside the gene matches: 6. This CDR3 is CAIRGTGESETQYF. The CDR3 DNA reads TGTGCCATCAGAGGGACAGGGGAGAGCGAGACCCAGTACTTC.

The chain combines TRBV20-1 with TRBJ2-1; 7 positions agree with TRBD2. This CDR3 region has 13 residues. The trim removed 3 bases at V and 7 bases at J, leaving 6 bases unmatched. Germline values: CDR1 DFQATT, CDR2 SNEGSKA (reference sequence). As DNA, the CDR3 is TGCAGTGCTAGCGGCGGGGGTTGGAATGAGCAGTTCTTC. It translates to CSASGGGWNEQFF.

This clonotype was detected a few times. The chain recombines TRBV5-1 with TRBJ2-3, with 13 bases matching TRBD2. The CDR3 sequence is 17 residues long. V dropped 2 bases and J dropped 0; count of bases not matched to a gene: 3. Germline values: CDR1 SGHRS, CDR2 YFSETQ. The CDR3 protein is CASSFWTSGGSTDTQYF. DNA for the CDR3: TGCGCCAGCAGCTTTTGGACTAGCGGGGGTAGCACAGATACGCAGTATTTT.

This clonotype was detected many times. This chain connects TRBV29-1 to TRBJ2-7; TRBD2 matches 9 bases. V was pared by 2 bases and J by 4 bases, with 6 bases of the junction left unmatched. Germline-derived CDR1 and CDR2 are SQVTM and ANQGSEA. This CDR3 has 14 residues. Here the CDR3 reads CSVESLAGSYEQYF. The CDR3 DNA is TGCAGCGTTGAAAGCCTAGCGGGAAGTTACGAGCAGTACTTC.

This clonotype was recorded many times. J is TRBJ2-2 and V is TRBV28, with a weak D call TRBD2 (5 bases). V lost 7 bases to trimming and J lost 2 bases, with 14 bases between them. The CDR3 spans 15 residues. CDR1 and CDR2 from the germline V gene are MDHEN and SYDVKM. The CDR3 loop reads CASTYRLANTGELFF. In DNA, the CDR3 is TGTGCCAGCACCTACCGGCTAGCTAACACCGGGGAGCTGTTTTTT.

CDR3 in amino acids: CASSLIAGGLGEQFF. The CDR3 nucleotides are TGTGCCAGCAGCTTAATAGCGGGGGGGCTGGGTGAGCAGTTCTTC. V is TRBV7-9 and J is TRBJ2-1; 11 bases map to TRBD2. The germline CDR1 and CDR2 sequences are SEHNR and FQNEAQ (reference sequence). V was pared by 2 bases and J by 9 bases, with 6 bases of the junction left unmatched. This CDR3 region has 15 residues. Full variable domain (remainder filled in from reference TRBV7-9 and TRBJ2-1): DTGVSQNPRHKITKRGQNVTFRCDPISEHNRLYWYRQTLGQGPEFLTYFQNEAQLEKSRLLSDRFSAERPKGSFSTLEIQRTEQGDSAMYLCASSLIAGGLGEQFFGPGTRLTVL.

This clonotype was detected ten times or more. This chain links TRBV27 with TRBJ2-7; 9 positions match TRBD1. The CDR3 has 13 amino acids. Unmatched junction bases numbered 2, after V lost 4 bases and J lost 4 bases. The germline gives CDR1 MNHEY, CDR2 SMNVEV (reference sequence). CDR3 sequence: CASSSTGGYEQYF. The CDR3, as DNA: TGTGCCAGCAGTTCGACAGGGGGGTACGAGCAGTACTTC.